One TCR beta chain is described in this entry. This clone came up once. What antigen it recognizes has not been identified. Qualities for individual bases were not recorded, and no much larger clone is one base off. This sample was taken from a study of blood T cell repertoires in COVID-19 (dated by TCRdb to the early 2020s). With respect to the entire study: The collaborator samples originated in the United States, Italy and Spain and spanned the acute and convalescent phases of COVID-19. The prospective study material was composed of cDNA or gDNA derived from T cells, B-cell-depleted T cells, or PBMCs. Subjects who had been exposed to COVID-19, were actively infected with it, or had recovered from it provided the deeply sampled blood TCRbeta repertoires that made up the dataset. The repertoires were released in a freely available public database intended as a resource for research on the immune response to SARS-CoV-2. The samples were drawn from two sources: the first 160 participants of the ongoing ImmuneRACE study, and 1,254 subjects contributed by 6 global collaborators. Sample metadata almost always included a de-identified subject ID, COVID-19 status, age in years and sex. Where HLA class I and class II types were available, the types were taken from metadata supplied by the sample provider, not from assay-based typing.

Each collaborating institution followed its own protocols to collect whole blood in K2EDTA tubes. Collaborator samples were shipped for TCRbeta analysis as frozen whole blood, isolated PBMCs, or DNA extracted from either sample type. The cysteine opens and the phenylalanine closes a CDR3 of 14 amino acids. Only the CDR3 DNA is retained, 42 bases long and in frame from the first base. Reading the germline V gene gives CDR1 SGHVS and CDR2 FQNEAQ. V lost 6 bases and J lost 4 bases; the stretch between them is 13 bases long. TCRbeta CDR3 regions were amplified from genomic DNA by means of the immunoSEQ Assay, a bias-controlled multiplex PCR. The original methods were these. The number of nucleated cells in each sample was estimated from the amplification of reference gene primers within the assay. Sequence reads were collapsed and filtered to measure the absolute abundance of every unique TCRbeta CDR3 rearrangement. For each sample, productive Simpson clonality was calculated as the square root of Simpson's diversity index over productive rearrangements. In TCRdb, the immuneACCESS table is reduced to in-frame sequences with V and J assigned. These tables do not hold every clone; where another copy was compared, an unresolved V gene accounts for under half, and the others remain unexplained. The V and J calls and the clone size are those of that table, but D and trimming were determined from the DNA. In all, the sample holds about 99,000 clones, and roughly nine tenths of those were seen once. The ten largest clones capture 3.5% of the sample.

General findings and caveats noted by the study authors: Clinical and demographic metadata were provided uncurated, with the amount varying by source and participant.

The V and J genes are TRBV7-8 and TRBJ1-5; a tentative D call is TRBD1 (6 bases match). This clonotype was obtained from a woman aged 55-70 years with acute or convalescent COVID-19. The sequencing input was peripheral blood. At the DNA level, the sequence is TGTGCCAGCAGTCGGACAGACGGGAATCAGCCCCAGCATTTT. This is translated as CASSRTDGNQPQHF.